This T cell receptor beta chain was sequenced for a study of CD8+CD57+ T cells in acquired aplastic anemia. Study summary: Mean DNA quantity obtained from sorted CD4+ and CD8+ cells was about 3 ug.

Study-wide results and limits: There were 25 to 35 CD8+ CDR3 sequences that occurred in both patients and controls.

The V gene's germline CDR1 is SQVTM and CDR2 ANQGSEA. The CDR3 is 14 amino acids. The ends were cut back, 0 bases at V and 9 bases at J, with 15 bases in the middle. Remarks on this clonotype: No antigen is known for it.

Genomic DNA was employed as the template in profiling TCR beta VDJ and CDR3. TCRdb independently ran MiXCR on the reads; one entry per CDR3 protein. The sample lists about 160,000 distinct CDR3 sequences, less than 50% seen once, with around a third in the top ten. Sequenced patients had shown CD8+CD57+ cell expansion by flow cytometry. The J gene is TRBJ1-5, the V gene TRBV29-1, with D unresolved. Input material: sorted CD4+, CD8+, or CD8+CD57+ T cells (not recorded which) from PBMCs. The TCR was taken from a human donor with aplastic anemia. CDR3 residues: CSVEDPWQAGPQHF. The CDR3 region has the DNA TGCAGCGTTGAAGATCCCTGGCAGGCGGGGCCCCAGCATTTT.